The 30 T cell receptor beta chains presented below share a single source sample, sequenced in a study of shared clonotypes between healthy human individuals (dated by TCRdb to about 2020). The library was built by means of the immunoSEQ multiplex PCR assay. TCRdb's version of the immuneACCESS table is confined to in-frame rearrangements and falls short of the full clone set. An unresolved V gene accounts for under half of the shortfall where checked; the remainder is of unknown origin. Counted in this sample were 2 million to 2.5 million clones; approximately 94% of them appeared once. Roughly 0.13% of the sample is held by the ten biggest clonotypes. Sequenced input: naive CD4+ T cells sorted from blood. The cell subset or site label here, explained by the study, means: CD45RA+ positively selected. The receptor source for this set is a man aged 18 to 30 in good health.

The CDR3 is CASSYPGDYGYTF. The CDR3 DNA is TGTGCCAGCAGCTACCCAGGGGACTATGGCTACACCTTC. The J gene is TRBJ1-2, the V gene TRBV7-8, with a weak D call TRBD1 (6 bases). The germline V gene has CDR1 SGHVS and CDR2 FQNEAQ. V was pared by 4 bases and J by 3 bases, with 9 bases between. The CDR3 is 13 amino acids.

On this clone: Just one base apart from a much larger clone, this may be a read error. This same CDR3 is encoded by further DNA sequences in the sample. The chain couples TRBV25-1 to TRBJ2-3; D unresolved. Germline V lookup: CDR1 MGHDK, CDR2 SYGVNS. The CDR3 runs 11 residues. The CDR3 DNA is TGCGCCAGCAGATTCACAGATACGCAGTATTTT. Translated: CASRFTDTQYF.

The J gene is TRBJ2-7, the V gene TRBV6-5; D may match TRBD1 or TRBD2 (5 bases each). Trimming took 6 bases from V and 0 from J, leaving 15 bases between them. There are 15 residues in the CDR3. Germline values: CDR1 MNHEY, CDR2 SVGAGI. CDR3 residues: CASRPGTSVSYEQYF. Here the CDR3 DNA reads TGTGCCAGCAGACCCGGGACCTCAGTCTCCTACGAGCAGTACTTC.

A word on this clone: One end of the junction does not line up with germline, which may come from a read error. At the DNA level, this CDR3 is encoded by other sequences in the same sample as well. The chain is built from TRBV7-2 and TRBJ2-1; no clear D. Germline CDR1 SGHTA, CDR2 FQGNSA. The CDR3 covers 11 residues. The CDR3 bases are TGTGCCAGCAGCTCCTCCAATGAGCAGTTCTTC. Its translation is CASSSSNEQFF.

The CDR3 here is CSVGLKLRQGDGYTF. The CDR3 DNA sequence: TGCAGCGTGGGATTAAAACTAAGACAGGGGGATGGCTACACCTTC. The V and J genes are TRBV29-1 and TRBJ1-2; 9 nucleotides line up with TRBD1. The ends lost 6 bases at V and 6 bases at J; junction bases unmatched: 14. This CDR3 comprises 15 residues. Looked up from germline, CDR1 is SQVTM and CDR2 is ANQGSEA.

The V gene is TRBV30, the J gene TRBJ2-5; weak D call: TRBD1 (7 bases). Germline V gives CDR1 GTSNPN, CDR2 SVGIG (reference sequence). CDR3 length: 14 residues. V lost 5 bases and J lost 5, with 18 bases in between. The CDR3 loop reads CAWRPPGGSETQYF. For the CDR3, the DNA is TGTGCCTGGCGACCACCAGGGGGGTCTGAGACCCAGTACTTC.

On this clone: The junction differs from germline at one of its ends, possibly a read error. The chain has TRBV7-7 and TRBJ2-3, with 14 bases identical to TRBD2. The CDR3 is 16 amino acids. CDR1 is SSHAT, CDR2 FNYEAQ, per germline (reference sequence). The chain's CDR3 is CASSPGLAGAGDTQYF. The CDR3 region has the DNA TGTGCTAGCAGCCCGGGACTAGCGGGGGCGGGAGATACGCAGTATTTT.

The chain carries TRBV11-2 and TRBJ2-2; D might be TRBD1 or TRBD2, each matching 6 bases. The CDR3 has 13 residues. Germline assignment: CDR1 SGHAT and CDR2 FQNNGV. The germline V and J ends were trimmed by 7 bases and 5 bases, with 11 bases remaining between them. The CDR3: CASKGGGTGELFF. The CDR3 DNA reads TGTGCCAGCAAAGGAGGGGGAACCGGGGAGCTGTTTTTT.

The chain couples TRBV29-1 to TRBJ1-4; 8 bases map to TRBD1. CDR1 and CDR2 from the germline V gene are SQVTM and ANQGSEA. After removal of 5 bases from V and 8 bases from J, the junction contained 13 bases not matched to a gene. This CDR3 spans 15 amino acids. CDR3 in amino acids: CSVSPGTGTEEKLFF. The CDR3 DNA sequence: TGCAGCGTTAGTCCCGGGACAGGAACGGAGGAAAAACTGTTTTTT.

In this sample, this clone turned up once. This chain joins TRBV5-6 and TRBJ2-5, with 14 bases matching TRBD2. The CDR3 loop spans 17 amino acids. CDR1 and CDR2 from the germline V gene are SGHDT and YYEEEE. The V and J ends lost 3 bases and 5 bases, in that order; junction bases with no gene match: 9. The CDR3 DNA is TGTGCCAGCAGCTCGACTAGCGGGAGGGCGAGCGGTGAGACCCAGTACTTC. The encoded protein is CASSSTSGRASGETQYF.

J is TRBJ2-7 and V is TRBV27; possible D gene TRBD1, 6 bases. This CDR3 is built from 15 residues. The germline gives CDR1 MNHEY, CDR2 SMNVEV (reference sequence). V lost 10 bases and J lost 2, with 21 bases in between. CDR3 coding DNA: TGTGCCAAGTCCGGTACTGAGGGGGAAGCCTACGAGCAGTACTTC. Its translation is CAKSGTEGEAYEQYF.

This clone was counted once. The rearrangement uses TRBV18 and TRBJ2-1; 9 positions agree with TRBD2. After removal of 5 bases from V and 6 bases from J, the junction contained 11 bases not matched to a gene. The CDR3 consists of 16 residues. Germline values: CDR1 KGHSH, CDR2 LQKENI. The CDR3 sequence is CASSSSPGGGANEQFF. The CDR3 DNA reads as TGTGCCAGCTCATCTTCCCCGGGCGGGGGGGCCAATGAGCAGTTCTTC. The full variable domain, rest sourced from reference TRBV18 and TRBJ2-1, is NAGVMQNPRHLVRRRGQEARLRCSPMKGHSHVYWYRQLPEEGLKFMVYLQKENIIDESGMPKERFSAEFPKEGPSILRIQQVVRGDSAAYFCASSSSPGGGANEQFFGPGTRLTVL.

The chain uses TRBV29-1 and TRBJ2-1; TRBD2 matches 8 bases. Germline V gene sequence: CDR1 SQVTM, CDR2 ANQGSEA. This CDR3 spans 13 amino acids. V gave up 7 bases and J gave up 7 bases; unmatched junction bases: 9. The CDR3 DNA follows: TGCAGCGATCCCGGGGGGGCCTGGAATGAGCAGTTCTTC. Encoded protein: CSDPGGAWNEQFF.

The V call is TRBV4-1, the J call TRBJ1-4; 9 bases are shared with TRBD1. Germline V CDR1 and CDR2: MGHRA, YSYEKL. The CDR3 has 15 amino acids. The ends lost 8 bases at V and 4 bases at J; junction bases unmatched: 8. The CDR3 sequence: CASAVVGQGNEKLFF. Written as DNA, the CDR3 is TGCGCCAGCGCCGTAGTGGGACAGGGTAATGAAAAACTGTTTTTT.

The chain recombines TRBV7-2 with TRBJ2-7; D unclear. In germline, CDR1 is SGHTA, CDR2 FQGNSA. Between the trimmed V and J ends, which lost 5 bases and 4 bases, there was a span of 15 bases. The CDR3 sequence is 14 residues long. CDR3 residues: CASSQGFVVYEQYF. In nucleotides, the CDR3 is TGTGCCAGCAGCCAAGGCTTTGTTGTGTACGAGCAGTACTTC.

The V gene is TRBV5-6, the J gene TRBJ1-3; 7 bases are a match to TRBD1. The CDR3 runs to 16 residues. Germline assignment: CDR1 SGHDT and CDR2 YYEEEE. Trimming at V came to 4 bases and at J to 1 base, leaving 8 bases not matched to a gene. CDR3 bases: TGTGCCAGCAGCCGACAAAACAGGGGTTCTGGAAACACCATATATTTT. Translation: CASSRQNRGSGNTIYF.

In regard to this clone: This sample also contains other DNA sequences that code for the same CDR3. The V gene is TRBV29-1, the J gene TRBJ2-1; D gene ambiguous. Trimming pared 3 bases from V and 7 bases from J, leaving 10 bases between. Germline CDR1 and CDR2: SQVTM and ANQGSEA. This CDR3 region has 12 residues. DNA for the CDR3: TGCAGCGTTGACCGCGATATTAATGAGCAGTTCTTC. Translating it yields CSVDRDINEQFF.

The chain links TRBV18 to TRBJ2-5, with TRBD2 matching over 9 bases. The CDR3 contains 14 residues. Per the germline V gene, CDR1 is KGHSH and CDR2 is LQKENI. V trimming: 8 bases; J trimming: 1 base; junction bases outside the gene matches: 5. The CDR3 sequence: CASGLASVQETQYF. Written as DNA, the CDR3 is TGTGCCAGCGGACTAGCGTCGGTCCAAGAGACCCAGTACTTC.

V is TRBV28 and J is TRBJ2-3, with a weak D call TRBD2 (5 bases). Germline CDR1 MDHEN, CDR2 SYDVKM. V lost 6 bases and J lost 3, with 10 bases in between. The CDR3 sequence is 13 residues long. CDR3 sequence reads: CASRSGGTDTQYF. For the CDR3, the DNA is TGTGCCAGCAGGAGCGGAGGAACAGATACGCAGTATTTT.

The DNA of the CDR3 is TGTGCCAGCAGTGAAGCGCTACTCGCCAAAAACATTCAGTACTTC. Translating gives CASSEALLAKNIQYF. The rearrangement uses TRBV6-1 and TRBJ2-4; D ambiguous. The V and J ends lost 0 bases and 1 base respectively, with 7 bases between them. The CDR3 consists of 15 residues. Germline loops: CDR1 MNHNS, CDR2 SASEGT.

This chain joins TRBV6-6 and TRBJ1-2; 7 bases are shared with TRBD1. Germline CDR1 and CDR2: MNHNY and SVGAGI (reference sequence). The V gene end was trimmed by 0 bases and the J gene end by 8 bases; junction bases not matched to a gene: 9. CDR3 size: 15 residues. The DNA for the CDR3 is TGTGCCAGCAGTTACTCGACAGGGTCGTATCGGGGCTACACCTTC. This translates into CASSYSTGSYRGYTF.

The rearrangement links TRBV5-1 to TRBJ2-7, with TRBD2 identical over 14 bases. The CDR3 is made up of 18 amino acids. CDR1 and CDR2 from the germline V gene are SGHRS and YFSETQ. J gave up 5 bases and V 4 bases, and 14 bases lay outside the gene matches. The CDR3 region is CASSPLMTSGRAGHEQYF. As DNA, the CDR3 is TGCGCCAGCAGCCCCTTAATGACTAGCGGGAGGGCCGGCCACGAGCAGTACTTC. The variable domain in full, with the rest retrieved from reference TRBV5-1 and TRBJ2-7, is KAGVTQTPRYLIKTRGQQVTLSCSPISGHRSVSWYQQTPGQGLQFLFEYFSETQRNKGNFPGRFSGRQFSNSRSEMNVSTLELGDSALYLCASSPLMTSGRAGHEQYFGPGTRLTVT.

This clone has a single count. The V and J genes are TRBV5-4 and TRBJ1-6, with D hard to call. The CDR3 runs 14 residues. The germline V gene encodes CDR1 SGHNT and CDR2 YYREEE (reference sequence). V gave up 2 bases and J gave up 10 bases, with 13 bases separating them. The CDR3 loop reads CASSLAEPSSPLHF. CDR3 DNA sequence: TGTGCCAGCAGCTTAGCTGAGCCTTCCTCACCCCTCCACTTT.

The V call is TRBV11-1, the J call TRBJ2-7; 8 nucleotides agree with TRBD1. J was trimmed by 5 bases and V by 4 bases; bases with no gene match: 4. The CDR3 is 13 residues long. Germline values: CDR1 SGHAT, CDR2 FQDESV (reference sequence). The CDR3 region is CASSWTGSHEQYF. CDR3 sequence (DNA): TGTGCCAGCAGCTGGACAGGGTCCCACGAGCAGTACTTC.

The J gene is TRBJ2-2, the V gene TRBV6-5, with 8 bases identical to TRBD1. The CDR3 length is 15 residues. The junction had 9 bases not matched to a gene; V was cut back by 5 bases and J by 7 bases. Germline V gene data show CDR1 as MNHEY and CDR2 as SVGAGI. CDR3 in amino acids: CASSPPRGQGGELFF. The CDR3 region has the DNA TGTGCCAGCAGTCCCCCCAGGGGGCAAGGCGGGGAGCTGTTTTTT.

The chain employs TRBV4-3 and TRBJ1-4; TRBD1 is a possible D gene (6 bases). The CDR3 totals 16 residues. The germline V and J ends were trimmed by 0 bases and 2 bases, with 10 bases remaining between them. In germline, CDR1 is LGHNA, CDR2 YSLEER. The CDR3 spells CASSQDRGGTNEKLFF. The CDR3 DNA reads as TGCGCCAGCAGCCAAGACAGGGGCGGGACTAATGAAAAACTGTTTTTT.

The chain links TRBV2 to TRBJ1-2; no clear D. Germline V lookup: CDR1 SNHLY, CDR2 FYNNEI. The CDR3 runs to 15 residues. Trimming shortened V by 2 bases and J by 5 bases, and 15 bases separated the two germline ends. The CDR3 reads CASSEIVDLGYGYTF. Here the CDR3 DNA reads TGTGCCAGCAGTGAAATTGTGGACCTGGGTTATGGCTACACCTTC.

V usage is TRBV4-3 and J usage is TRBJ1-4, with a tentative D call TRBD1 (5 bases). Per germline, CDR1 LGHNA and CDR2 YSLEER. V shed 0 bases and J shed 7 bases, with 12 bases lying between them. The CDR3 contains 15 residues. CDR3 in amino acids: CASSQETGRGEKLFF. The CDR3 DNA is TGCGCCAGCAGCCAAGAAACGGGAAGGGGTGAAAAACTGTTTTTT.

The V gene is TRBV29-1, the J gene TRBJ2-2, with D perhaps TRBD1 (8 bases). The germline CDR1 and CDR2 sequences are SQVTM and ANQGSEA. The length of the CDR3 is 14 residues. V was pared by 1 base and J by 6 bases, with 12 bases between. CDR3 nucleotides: TGCAGCGTTGAAGGGACAGGGAGGGCCGGGGAGCTGTTTTTT. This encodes CSVEGTGRAGELFF.

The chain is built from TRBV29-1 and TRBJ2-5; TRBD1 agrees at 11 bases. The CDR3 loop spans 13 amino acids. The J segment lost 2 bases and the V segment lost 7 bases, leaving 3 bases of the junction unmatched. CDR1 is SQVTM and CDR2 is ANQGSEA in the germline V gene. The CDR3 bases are TGCAGCGCCGGGACAGGGGGACAAGAGACCCAGTACTTC. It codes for CSAGTGGQETQYF.